These 20 T cell receptor beta chains share one sample of origin, sequenced in a study of human T cells and chemical hapten exposure. Each CDR3 protein gets one entry after TCRdb re-called the RACE reads with MiXCR. Here the sample spans a few hundred thousand distinct CDR3 sequences, nearly 6.5% being singletons. The time point denotes: patch test 2, 6 weeks after DPC sensitization. Treatment meaning: therapeutic diphenylcyclopropenone sensitization with weekly scalp DPC. Sequences were derived from whole blood, sampled in connection with sensitization to the hapten diphenylcyclopropenone (DPC). The source is a woman between 18 and 30 years old with alopecia areata. Some clones in this sample may be carry-over from other donors' samples.

This clonotype was counted many times. The J gene is TRBJ2-3, the V gene TRBV7-2; D is possibly TRBD1 (6 bases). With 5 bases removed from V and 1 base from J, the gap between germline ends came to 10 bases. This CDR3 has 14 residues. The germline V gene has CDR1 SGHTA and CDR2 FQGNSA. The chain's CDR3 is CASSPRTGTDTQYF. CDR3 coding DNA: TGTGCCAGCAGCCCCAGGACAGGCACAGATACGCAGTATTTT.

This clonotype was counted between two and nine times. J is TRBJ2-7 and V is TRBV27, with TRBD2 matching over 7 bases. CDR3 size: 14 residues. The trim removed 6 bases at V and 3 bases at J, leaving 8 bases unmatched. Germline V gene data show CDR1 as MNHEY and CDR2 as SMNVEV (reference sequence). CDR3 region: CASRAAGEDYEQYF. CDR3 sequence (DNA): TGTGCCAGCAGGGCGGCGGGGGAGGACTACGAGCAGTACTTC.

Comments on this clonotype: This could be a read error, since a much larger clone is one nucleotide away. The chain carries TRBV6-6 and TRBJ1-1; perhaps TRBD1 as D (5 bases). Per the germline V gene, CDR1 is MNHNY and CDR2 is SVGAGI (reference sequence). This CDR3 contains 13 residues. This CDR3 is CVSSFTGGTEAFF. In nucleotides, the CDR3 is TGTGTCAGCAGTTTTACGGGGGGAACTGAAGCTTTCTTT.

V gene TRBV29-1 combines with J gene TRBJ1-3, with 7 bases matching TRBD1. From germline, CDR1 is SQVTM and CDR2 ANQGSEA. V lost 6 bases and J lost 8; bases outside the gene matches: 4. This CDR3 has 11 residues. The CDR3 here is CSVAQGDTIYF. The CDR3 nucleotides read TGCAGCGTCGCTCAGGGGGACACCATATATTTT.

The table lists this clonotype with many counts. The chain carries TRBV7-9 and TRBJ1-1; 9 nucleotides match TRBD1. There are 13 residues in the CDR3. The V gene end was trimmed by 6 bases and the J gene end by 8 bases; junction bases not matched to a gene: 7. Germline assignment: CDR1 SEHNR and CDR2 FQNEAQ (reference sequence). CDR3 sequence reads: CASRRTGATEAFF. The CDR3 DNA reads as TGTGCCAGCAGACGGACAGGGGCGACGGAAGCTTTCTTT.

The rearrangement joins TRBV5-5 to TRBJ1-1; 9 positions agree with TRBD1. This CDR3 is built from 15 residues. After removal of 0 bases from V and 3 bases from J, the junction contained 3 bases not matched to a gene. Germline CDR1 SGHKS, CDR2 YYEKEE (reference sequence). In DNA form, the CDR3 reads TGTGCCAGCAGCTTGGCAAGGACAGGGGACACTGAAGCTTTCTTT. Translation gives CASSLARTGDTEAFF.

The chain recombines TRBV11-2 with TRBJ2-3; perhaps TRBD2 as D (6 bases). The germline V and J ends were trimmed by 5 bases and 2 bases, with 17 bases remaining between them. The CDR3 spans 16 residues. Germline assignment: CDR1 SGHAT and CDR2 FQNNGV. The CDR3 here is CASSLGRDLLTDTQYF. DNA of the CDR3: TGTGCCAGCAGCCTAGGCCGGGACTTACTCACAGATACGCAGTATTTT.

At least ten counts were recorded for this clonotype. This chain uses TRBV7-2 with TRBJ2-1, with D perhaps TRBD2 (6 bases). The germline V gene has CDR1 SGHTA and CDR2 FQGNSA. CDR3 length: 13 residues. The V gene lost 6 bases and the J gene lost 5 bases, with 11 bases spanning the gap. This CDR3 is CASRAGPNNEQFF. The CDR3, as DNA: TGTGCCAGCAGGGCGGGGCCCAACAATGAGCAGTTCTTC.

This clonotype was recorded many times. J is TRBJ2-3 and V is TRBV27; D is ambiguous. In germline, CDR1 is MNHEY, CDR2 SMNVEV (reference sequence). The V end lost 4 bases, the J end lost 7 bases, and 9 bases lay between the germline ends. The CDR3 runs to 12 residues. In nucleotides, the CDR3 is TGTGCCAGCAGTTACGACGTCTATACGCAGTATTTT. Its protein is CASSYDVYTQYF.

This clonotype was counted at least ten times. The CDR3 nucleotides read TGTGCCAGCAGCGTGGCGGGTGGTTATTCACCCCTCCACTTT. It encodes CASSVAGGYSPLHF. The rearrangement links TRBV5-5 to TRBJ1-6; no clear D gene. The V end lost 4 bases, the J end lost 8 bases, and 13 bases lay between the germline ends. This CDR3 is built from 14 residues. From germline, CDR1 is SGHKS and CDR2 YYEKEE (reference sequence).

This clonotype has a count of ten or more. The chain employs TRBV12-3 or TRBV12-4 and TRBJ1-5; the D gene is possibly TRBD1 (6 bases). CDR3 length: 16 amino acids. V lost 2 bases and J 3 bases, leaving 14 bases between the germline ends. This chain's CDR3 is CASSLPEGGDNQPQHF. The CDR3 DNA reads as TGTGCCAGCAGTTTACCCGAAGGGGGGGACAATCAGCCCCAGCATTTT.

The table lists this clonotype with many counts. The chain carries TRBV7-2 and TRBJ1-1, with D possibly matching TRBD1 (6 bases). This CDR3 has 14 amino acids. Germline CDR1 is SGHTA and CDR2 is FQGNSA. The germline V and J ends were trimmed by 5 bases and 3 bases, with 13 bases remaining between them. The CDR3 loop is CASSLSGGHTEAFF. The CDR3 DNA reads TGTGCCAGCAGCCTCTCCGGGGGCCACACTGAAGCTTTCTTT.

This clonotype was seen only a few times. This chain uses TRBV10-3 with TRBJ2-1; 8 bases are shared with TRBD2. The ends lost 6 bases at V and 3 bases at J; junction bases unmatched: 7. The CDR3 totals 15 residues. In germline, CDR1 is ENHRY, CDR2 SYGVKD. DNA for the CDR3: TGTGCCATCAGAACGGATGGGACTAGCTACAATGAGCAGTTCTTC. Its translation: CAIRTDGTSYNEQFF.

This clonotype appeared a single time. The gene calls are TRBV2 and TRBJ2-7; 8 bases match TRBD2. This CDR3 comprises 14 residues. CDR1 SNHLY and CDR2 FYNNEI come from the germline V gene. Germline trimming cut 4 bases from V and 5 bases from J; bases unmatched to any gene: 7. The CDR3 sequence is CASSGSGGSNEQYF. CDR3 sequence (DNA): TGTGCCAGCAGTGGGAGCGGGGGTTCGAACGAGCAGTACTTC. Using reference TRBV2 and TRBJ2-7 for the parts outside the CDR3, the full variable domain is EPEVTQTPSHQVTQMGQEVILRCVPISNHLYFYWYRQILGQKVEFLVSFYNNEISEKSEIFDDQFSVERPDGSNFTLKIRSTKLEDSAMYFCASSGSGGSNEQYFGPGTRLTVT.

A word on this clonotype: The junction does not match germline at one end; this may be a read error. The gene calls are TRBV7-3 and TRBJ2-5; 9 bases fit TRBD2. Germline assignment: CDR1 SGHTA and CDR2 FQGTGA. This CDR3 contains 15 residues. CDR3 sequence: CASSITGTSMETQYF. The CDR3 DNA follows: TGTGCCAGCAGCATAACCGGGACTAGCATGGAGACCCAGTACTTC.

The gene calls are TRBV2 and TRBJ1-2; D not resolved. The CDR3 has 13 amino acids. V gave up 6 bases and J gave up 1 base, with 9 bases separating them. The germline CDR1 and CDR2 sequences are SNHLY and FYNNEI. Written as DNA, the CDR3 is TGTGCCAGCAGCGATCAGAGTAACTATGGCTACACCTTC. It translates to CASSDQSNYGYTF.

This sequence joins TRBV27 and TRBJ2-4, with D possibly being TRBD2 (5 bases). V was clipped by 2 bases and J by 1 base, with 18 bases between them. The germline V gene encodes CDR1 MNHEY and CDR2 SMNVEV (reference sequence). The CDR3 covers 18 residues. As DNA, the CDR3 is TGTGCCAGCAGTTTACGGGGTATTGCGGCCTTGGCCAAAAACATTCAGTACTTC. This gives the protein CASSLRGIAALAKNIQYF.

CDR3 amino acids: CASSEVGGPSYEQYF. The DNA of the CDR3 is TGTGCCAGCAGTGAAGTCGGGGGCCCTTCCTACGAGCAGTACTTC. The chain uses TRBV2 and TRBJ2-7; D tentatively reads TRBD1 or TRBD2 (6 bases each). Germline V gene data show CDR1 as SNHLY and CDR2 as FYNNEI. With 1 base removed from V and 1 base from J, the gap between germline ends came to 11 bases. The CDR3 sequence is 15 residues long.

This clonotype was observed a handful of times. The CDR3: CASSYPGRPAQTEAFF. DNA for the CDR3: TGTGCCAGCAGTTACCCGGGCAGGCCCGCTCAAACTGAAGCTTTCTTT. The chain uses TRBV28 and TRBJ1-1; no firm D call. Trimming left V 4 bases short and J 5 bases short, with 20 bases between. This CDR3 has 16 residues. CDR1 MDHEN and CDR2 SYDVKM come from the germline V gene.

In this sample, this clonotype turned up many times. This chain connects TRBV27 to TRBJ1-5; TRBD1 is a possible D gene (5 bases). Trimming cost V 5 bases and J 4 bases, with 15 bases left between them. Germline assignment: CDR1 MNHEY and CDR2 SMNVEV (reference sequence). CDR3 length equals 15 residues. The CDR3 loop reads CASSPMGVSNQPQHF. The CDR3 DNA reads as TGTGCCAGCAGTCCCATGGGGGTGAGTAATCAGCCCCAGCATTTT.